These T cell receptor beta chains were read from a single sample in a study of blood T cell repertoires in COVID-19. Assay used: immunoSEQ multiplex PCR; TCRdb lists only in-frame clones, some missing. The sample holds some 200,000 clones; almost 85% are singletons and the top ten take approximately 12%. Sequencing used peripheral blood. The receptors were gathered from a middle-aged woman with acute or convalescent COVID-19. The conserved cysteine and the conserved F or W are not part of the CDR3 here. Each record gives: V gene, CDR3 protein.

>TRBV6-1
ASSEWRDGGEQY
>TRBV27
ASSSFWAGDIYEQY
>TRBV24-1
ATSAGALNTGELF
>TRBV2
ASSRSGSTEAF
>TRBV6-6
ASNDRAETQY
>TRBV15
ATSRYPGQPGNTIY
>TRBV9
ASSVEKGRDEQY
>TRBV11-3
ASSQQTGLNEQF
>TRBV30
AVDRSSSDEQY
>TRBV2
AGSEAGLVSNEQY
>TRBV29-1
SVGQGPSYEQY
>TRBV25-1
ASSAPTGYTEAF
>TRBV10-3
AISEPLIDGYT
>TRBV13
ASSLVVRGTGGRSGYT
>TRBV4-1
ASSQDWSPSYSYEQY
>TRBV7-2
ASSYTGTGGGPGELF
>TRBV6-1
ASSEGPGEKLF
>TRBV5-1
ASSLGQANSYEQY
>TRBV19
ASTLRGKGNSPLH
>TRBV28
ASSLSGAGYT
>TRBV6-5
ASSYSRTTNEQF
>TRBV2
ASSVRGTNGYT
>TRBV5-1
ASSLVQGEGYT
>TRBV7-3
ASSLGAGGRDIQY
>TRBV29-1
SVRTSGTFFSYEQY
>TRBV10-2
ASSESGPEKLF
>TRBV6-5
ASMRGLYNSPLH
>TRBV19
ASSIGASSYEQY
>TRBV4-1
ASGTGHEQF
>TRBV4-3
ASSQDHRVSYEQY
>TRBV4-1
ASSQEDRDTEAF
>TRBV12-5
ASGGQRHWETQY
>TRBV15
ATSRDNFPYEQY
>TRBV6-6
ASSYSLARTYEQY
>TRBV15
ATSRGAGVTNTEAF
>TRBV25-1
AVSIQGATNEKLF
>TRBV5-6
ASSLGWEENIQY
>TRBV2
ASSGELAGRDYGYT
>TRBV5-1
ASSFDRSGQY
>TRBV2
ASSLGETQY
>TRBV28
ASSLIGGLGTDTQY
>TRBV19
ASSPGQGARYEQY
>TRBV7-9
ASSLETSGSTGELF